This passage covers 27 T cell receptor beta chains from one sample sequenced in a study of Ad26.COV2.S vaccination and SARS-CoV-2 variants. Sequencing was performed with immunoSEQ multiplex PCR; in TCRdb, only in-frame clones are kept and a portion is missing. The sample contains 300,000 to 450,000 clones, around 92% of which appear only once. The sequences come from peripheral blood, collected after recovery from COVID-19. These receptor sequences come from a human donor who had recovered from COVID-19.

The chain couples TRBV19 to TRBJ1-4, with TRBD1 identical over 8 bases. The CDR3 spans 16 residues. CDR1 is LNHDA, CDR2 SQIVND, per germline (reference sequence). V lost 6 bases and J lost 4; bases outside the gene matches: 10. The CDR3 region has the DNA TGTGCCAGTAGGCATCAGGGACAGGCGATTAATGAAAAACTGTTTTTT. Translation gives CASRHQGQAINEKLFF.

This clone appeared once. The CDR3 region has the DNA TGTGCCAGCAGCTTAGAAGGGAATTCACCCCTCCACTTT. Translating it yields CASSLEGNSPLHF. The chain combines TRBV11-3 with TRBJ1-6, with D unresolved. The CDR3 length is 13 residues. Germline-derived CDR1 and CDR2 are SGHNT and YENEEA. Trimming removed 0 bases at V and 7 bases at J, with 4 bases between.

The chain employs TRBV6-4 and TRBJ2-6; possibly TRBD1 for D (6 bases). V was shortened by 0 bases and J by 3 bases, with 9 bases between the two germline ends. Per germline, CDR1 MRHNA and CDR2 SNTAGT. This CDR3 region has 16 residues. The CDR3 region is CASSDSGGFGANVLTF. CDR3 DNA: TGTGCCAGCAGTGACTCAGGGGGTTTTGGGGCCAACGTCCTGACTTTC.

This clone was recorded only once. The rearrangement uses TRBV3-1 (or the pseudogene TRBV3-2) and TRBJ2-1; TRBD1 is a possible D gene (6 bases). CDR3 length: 13 residues. The V end lost 1 base, the J end lost 10 bases, and 11 bases lay between the germline ends. Germline V gives CDR1 LGHDT, CDR2 YNNKEL (reference sequence). This CDR3 reads CASSQVRGGEQFF. For the CDR3, the DNA is TGTGCCAGCAGCCAAGTCAGGGGTGGAGAGCAGTTCTTC.

The chain carries TRBV6-1 and TRBJ1-4; 8 bases are shared with TRBD1. Germline V gives CDR1 MNHNS, CDR2 SASEGT. CDR3 size: 15 residues. The junction had 7 bases not matched to a gene; V was cut back by 0 bases and J by 10 bases. CDR3 coding DNA: TGTGCCAGCAGTGAAGCGAGGACAGGGATTGGAAAACTGTTTTTT. The encoded protein is CASSEARTGIGKLFF.

J is TRBJ2-1 and V is TRBV11-2; D might be TRBD2 (7 bases). The CDR3 contains 16 residues. CDR1 SGHAT and CDR2 FQNNGV come from the germline V gene. The V gene lost 6 bases and the J gene lost 9 bases, with 24 bases spanning the gap. CDR3 region: CASRTPREGGHGEQFF. CDR3 bases: TGTGCCAGCAGGACCCCAAGGGAGGGGGGGCATGGTGAGCAGTTCTTC.

V gene TRBV6-1 combines with J gene TRBJ2-6; D may be TRBD1 or TRBD2 (7 bases each). CDR1 is MNHNS and CDR2 is SASEGT in the germline V gene. CDR3 length: 17 amino acids. V was trimmed by 0 bases and J by 3 bases, leaving 12 bases between them. The CDR3 DNA reads TGTGCCAGCAGTGAAGCGGGAGGGGGCGGTGGGGCCAACGTCCTGACTTTC. This encodes CASSEAGGGGGANVLTF.

V usage is TRBV7-2 and J usage is TRBJ2-7; the D is unclear. The CDR3 sequence is 14 residues long. V was cut by 1 base and J by 2 bases, with 9 bases left in between. Germline-derived CDR1 and CDR2 are SGHTA and FQGNSA. CDR3 DNA: TGTGCCAGCAGCTTAGGGAGACCGGCCTACGAGCAGTACTTC. Translating gives CASSLGRPAYEQYF.

This chain connects TRBV10-1 to TRBJ2-1, with 9 bases matching TRBD2. The CDR3 length is 17 residues. J was trimmed by 2 bases and V by 0 bases; bases with no gene match: 5. In germline, CDR1 is WNHNN, CDR2 SYGVQD (reference sequence). The CDR3 loop is CASSESVGGGAYNEQFF. The CDR3 DNA sequence: TGCGCCAGCAGTGAGTCTGTGGGCGGGGGGGCCTACAATGAGCAGTTCTTC.

The rearrangement joins TRBV19 to TRBJ1-4; tentative D call: TRBD1 (5 bases). The CDR3 covers 15 residues. V was shortened by 3 bases and J by 3 bases, with 11 bases between the two germline ends. CDR1 and CDR2 from the germline V gene are LNHDA and SQIVND (reference sequence). The CDR3 region has the DNA TGTGCCAGTAGTATCAAGGGGCAAGCTAATGAAAAACTGTTTTTT. Amino acid sequence: CASSIKGQANEKLFF.

For the CDR3, the DNA is TGTGCCAGCAGCCGGACAGTAGCCTACAATGAGCAGTTCTTC. Its translation: CASSRTVAYNEQFF. This chain connects TRBV6-5 to TRBJ2-1, with D perhaps TRBD1 (6 bases). The CDR3 totals 14 residues. CDR1 is MNHEY, CDR2 SVGAGI, per germline. The germline V and J ends were trimmed by 6 bases and 2 bases, with 11 bases remaining between them.

The chain recombines TRBV2 with TRBJ1-3; D not resolved. Trimming took off 9 bases at V and 0 bases at J, with 9 bases between the two ends. This CDR3 spans 13 amino acids. Germline CDR1 is SNHLY and CDR2 is FYNNEI. The CDR3 spells CARGPRSGNTIYF. CDR3 coding DNA: TGTGCCAGAGGACCCCGCTCTGGAAACACCATATATTTT.

The CDR3 DNA reads TGTGCCAGCAGTCCCGCATCTGGAAACACCATATATTTT. Protein: CASSPASGNTIYF. V and J are TRBV7-8 and TRBJ1-3; D remains ambiguous. CDR1 and CDR2 (germline): SGHVS, FQNEAQ. V was shortened by 6 bases and J by 1 base, with 7 bases between the two germline ends. The CDR3 extends over 13 amino acids.

V usage is TRBV6-2 or TRBV6-3 and J usage is TRBJ2-6; 8 nucleotides line up with TRBD1. The CDR3 is 17 amino acids. The J segment lost 3 bases and the V segment lost 1 base, leaving 5 bases of the junction unmatched. CDR1 and CDR2 from the germline V gene are MNHEY and SVGEGT. The CDR3 spells CASSYWYRGFGANVLTF. CDR3 sequence (DNA): TGTGCCAGCAGTTACTGGTACAGGGGGTTTGGGGCCAACGTCCTGACTTTC.

The V gene is TRBV7-2, the J gene TRBJ1-5; TRBD1 aligns across 8 bases. The CDR3 is 19 amino acids. Germline loops: CDR1 SGHTA, CDR2 FQGNSA. J gave up 0 bases and V 3 bases, and 13 bases lay outside the gene matches. The DNA of the CDR3 is TGTGCCAGCAGCTTGGGGGTACGGACAGGGACTTATAGCAATCAGCCCCAGCATTTT. This gives the protein CASSLGVRTGTYSNQPQHF.

This chain joins TRBV19 and TRBJ2-1; D remains unclear. V was cut by 5 bases and J by 3 bases, with 11 bases left in between. The length of the CDR3 is 14 residues. From germline, CDR1 is LNHDA and CDR2 SQIVND (reference sequence). The CDR3 region is CASSYDNYYNEQFF. The CDR3 DNA sequence: TGTGCCAGTAGTTACGATAATTACTACAATGAGCAGTTCTTC.

J is TRBJ1-5 and V is TRBV2; 8 bases agree with TRBD1. Germline trimming cut 3 bases from V and 5 bases from J; bases unmatched to any gene: 15. Germline V gene lookup returns CDR1 SNHLY and CDR2 FYNNEI. CDR3 length equals 18 residues. The chain's CDR3 is CASSDWTGIVEPDQPQHF. CDR3 coding DNA: TGTGCCAGCAGTGACTGGACAGGGATAGTAGAGCCAGATCAGCCCCAGCATTTT.

This clone has a handful of counts. The chain uses TRBV5-1 and TRBJ1-2, with TRBD1 as a possible D gene (5 bases). This CDR3 comprises 16 residues. The germline V and J ends were trimmed by 3 bases and 1 base, with 16 bases remaining between them. Germline V lookup: CDR1 SGHRS, CDR2 YFSETQ. CDR3: CASSSGTGPVNYGYTF. CDR3 coding DNA: TGCGCCAGCAGCTCGGGGACCGGTCCAGTTAACTATGGCTACACCTTC.

J is TRBJ2-1 and V is TRBV5-1; 11 nucleotides agree with TRBD2. Germline assignment: CDR1 SGHRS and CDR2 YFSETQ. The CDR3 spans 14 residues. V gave up 7 bases and J gave up 10 bases; unmatched junction bases: 10. The DNA for the CDR3 is TGCGCCAGCGTTAGCGGGGGGGCCGTGGAAGAGCAGTTCTTC. This translates into CASVSGGAVEEQFF.

The chain carries TRBV27 and TRBJ1-2, with D hard to call. The ends were cut back, 2 bases at V and 1 base at J, with 17 bases in the middle. The CDR3 is made up of 17 amino acids. Germline CDR1 reads MNHEY; CDR2 reads SMNVEV (reference sequence). The DNA of the CDR3 is TGTGCCAGCAGTTTAAGTTGGCGGGGAGAGGGTAACTATGGCTACACCTTC. Translating gives CASSLSWRGEGNYGYTF.

This chain uses TRBV5-1 with TRBJ1-4; D call uncertain. The germline V gene encodes CDR1 SGHRS and CDR2 YFSETQ. The CDR3 covers 15 residues. V lost 1 base and J lost 8, with 15 bases in between. Here the CDR3 DNA reads TGCGCCAGCAGCTTGACCGGGAATATAGGGGAAAAACTGTTTTTT. It specifies CASSLTGNIGEKLFF.

The rearrangement links TRBV4-2 to TRBJ2-5; 8 bases are shared with TRBD2. CDR3 size: 18 residues. Germline assignment: CDR1 LGHNA and CDR2 YNFKEQ. J gave up 2 bases and V 4 bases, and 15 bases lay outside the gene matches. This chain's CDR3 is CASSPTGVSGGPQETQYF. Written as DNA, the CDR3 is TGTGCCAGCAGCCCAACGGGGGTGAGCGGGGGTCCTCAAGAGACCCAGTACTTC.

V gene TRBV10-3 combines with J gene TRBJ2-2; 9 bases align to TRBD1. Germline loops: CDR1 ENHRY, CDR2 SYGVKD. This CDR3 spans 15 amino acids. J was trimmed by 4 bases and V by 6 bases; bases with no gene match: 6. The CDR3 coding sequence is TGTGCCATCAGCACCGGGACAGGGTCCACCGGGGAGCTGTTTTTT. Protein: CAISTGTGSTGELFF.

Concerning this clone: Additional DNA sequences in this sample encode the identical CDR3. This chain joins TRBV6-5 and TRBJ1-2; D possibly corresponds to TRBD1 (5 bases). The V and J ends lost 0 bases and 0 bases respectively, with 5 bases between them. This CDR3 is built from 14 residues. Germline assignment: CDR1 MNHEY and CDR2 SVGAGI. This CDR3 is CASSYSQANYGYTF. The CDR3 DNA is TGTGCCAGCAGTTACTCACAGGCTAACTATGGCTACACCTTC.

The genes are TRBV6-2 or TRBV6-3 and TRBJ1-1; D remains ambiguous. V shed 2 bases and J shed 10 bases, with 14 bases lying between them. The CDR3 totals 13 residues. Germline-derived CDR1 and CDR2 are MNHEY and SVGEGT. CDR3 amino acids: CASSYTTARGAFF. The CDR3 DNA is TGTGCCAGCAGTTACACCACAGCTCGCGGAGCTTTCTTT.

This clone was seen a single time. The chain is built from TRBV5-6 and TRBJ2-2, with TRBD1 as a possible D gene (6 bases). The germline V gene encodes CDR1 SGHDT and CDR2 YYEEEE. The CDR3 length is 17 residues. Trimming took 1 base from V and 0 from J, leaving 13 bases between them. DNA for the CDR3: TGTGCCAGCAGCTTGATAACAGGGCAACCGAACACCGGGGAGCTGTTTTTT. Translation: CASSLITGQPNTGELFF. Combining the CDR3 with reference TRBV5-6 and TRBJ2-2 gives the whole variable domain DAGVTQSPTHLIKTRGQQVTLRCSPKSGHDTVSWYQQALGQGPQFIFQYYEEEERQRGNFPDRFSGHQFPNYSSELNVNALLLGDSALYLCASSLITGQPNTGELFFGEGSRLTVL.

This chain joins TRBV5-6 and TRBJ1-6; D perhaps matches TRBD1 (5 bases). CDR3 length equals 14 residues. CDR1 and CDR2 (germline): SGHDT, YYEEEE. Deletions cut 4 bases from V and 7 bases from J, with 12 bases between. This CDR3 reads CASSTGAGNSPLHF. The CDR3, as DNA: TGTGCCAGCAGCACCGGGGCTGGCAATTCACCCCTCCACTTT.